This is a list of T cell receptor beta chains from one sample in a study of blood T cell repertoires in COVID-19. The assay was immunoSEQ multiplex PCR, and TCRdb's table has in-frame clones only and misses some. The sample carries over 600,000 clones, about nine tenths recorded once. Sequences were obtained from peripheral blood. These receptors came from a woman between 18 and 29 years old with acute or convalescent COVID-19. The CDR3 runs from the conserved cysteine through the conserved F or W. The D gene is left open where the match is weak. Clone size is stated in some rows and not others, as once, few, many or a class when expanded.

>TRBV5-1|.|17|TRBJ1-6|.
TGCGCCAGCAAGGCCCCGGGGGAGAGCTCCTATAATTCACCCCTCCACTTT
CASKAPGESSYNSPLHF
>TRBV3-1/TRBV3-2|.|17|TRBJ2-3|TRBD2
TGTGCCAGCAGCCCCGGACTAGCGGGGCCCCCCACAGATACGCAGTATTTT
CASSPGLAGPPTDTQYF
>TRBV5-1|.|13|TRBJ2-5|TRBD2
TGCGCCAGCAGCTTGGGCGGGGGAGAGACCCAGTACTTC
CASSLGGGETQYF
>TRBV4-1|few|13|TRBJ2-7|.
TGCGCCAGCAGCCAGGGCATCTCCTACGAGCAGTACTTC
CASSQGISYEQYF
>TRBV3-1/TRBV3-2|.|13|TRBJ1-1|TRBD1
TGTGCCAGCAGCCTGACAGGGAAAACTGAAGCTTTCTTT
CASSLTGKTEAFF
>TRBV2|once|12|TRBJ2-7|.
TGTGCCAGCGAGAGGATGGCCTACGAGCAGTACTTC
CASERMAYEQYF
>TRBV6-4|.|14|TRBJ2-2|.
TGTGCCAGCAGTAGAGGTGACGGGACCGGGGAGCTGTTTTTT
CASSRGDGTGELFF
>TRBV6-6|.|13|TRBJ1-5|.
TGTGCCAGCAGTTACTCGAGTGCTCAGCCCCAGCATTTT
CASSYSSAQPQHF
>TRBV24-1|.|15|TRBJ2-3|TRBD2
TGTGCCACCAGTGATCCGACCGGGAGGACAGATACGCAGTATTTT
CATSDPTGRTDTQYF
>TRBV5-1|once|14|TRBJ2-3|.
TGCGCCAGCAGCTTATTACAGTACACAGATACGCAGTATTTT
CASSLLQYTDTQYF
>TRBV30|.|13|TRBJ1-5|.
TGTGCCTGGAGCCAGGGGCTTAGTCAGCCCCAGCATTTT
CAWSQGLSQPQHF
>TRBV7-8|.|19|TRBJ1-4|TRBD1
TGTGCCAGCAGCTTAGTGTCTCTCCTCCCCAGGACAGGGAATGAAAAACTGTTTTTT
CASSLVSLLPRTGNEKLFF
>TRBV9|.|13|TRBJ2-1|.
TGTGCCAGCAGCGTATTGAGGGACAATGAGCAGTTCTTC
CASSVLRDNEQFF